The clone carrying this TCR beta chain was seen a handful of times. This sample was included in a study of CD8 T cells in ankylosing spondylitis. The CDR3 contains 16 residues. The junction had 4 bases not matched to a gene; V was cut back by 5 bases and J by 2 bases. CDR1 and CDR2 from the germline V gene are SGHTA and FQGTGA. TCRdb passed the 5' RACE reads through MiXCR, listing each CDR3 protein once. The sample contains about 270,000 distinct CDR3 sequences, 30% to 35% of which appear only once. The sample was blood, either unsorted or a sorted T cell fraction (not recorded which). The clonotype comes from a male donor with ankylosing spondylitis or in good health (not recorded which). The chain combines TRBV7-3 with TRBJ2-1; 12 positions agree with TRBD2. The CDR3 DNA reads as TGTGCCAGCAGCGACACTAGCGGGGGGCCCTACAATGAGCAGTTCTTC. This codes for CASSDTSGGPYNEQFF. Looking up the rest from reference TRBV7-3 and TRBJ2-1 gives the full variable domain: GAGVSQTPSNKVTEKGKYVELRCDPISGHTALYWYRQSLGQGPEFLIYFQGTGAADDSGLPNDRFFAVRPEGSVSTLKIQRTERGDSAVYLCASSDTSGGPYNEQFFGPGTRLTVL.